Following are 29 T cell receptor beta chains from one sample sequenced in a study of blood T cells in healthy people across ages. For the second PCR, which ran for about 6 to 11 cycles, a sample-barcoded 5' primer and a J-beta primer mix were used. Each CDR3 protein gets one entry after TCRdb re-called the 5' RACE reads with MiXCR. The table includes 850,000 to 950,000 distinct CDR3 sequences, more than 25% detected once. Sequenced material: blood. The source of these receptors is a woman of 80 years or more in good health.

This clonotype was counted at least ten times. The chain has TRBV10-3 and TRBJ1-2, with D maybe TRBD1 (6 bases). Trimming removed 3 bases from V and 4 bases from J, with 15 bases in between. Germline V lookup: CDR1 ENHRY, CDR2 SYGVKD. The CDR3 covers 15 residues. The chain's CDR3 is CAISDGGRRSYGYTF. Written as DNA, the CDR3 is TGTGCCATCAGTGATGGGGGGCGGAGGAGCTATGGCTACACCTTC.

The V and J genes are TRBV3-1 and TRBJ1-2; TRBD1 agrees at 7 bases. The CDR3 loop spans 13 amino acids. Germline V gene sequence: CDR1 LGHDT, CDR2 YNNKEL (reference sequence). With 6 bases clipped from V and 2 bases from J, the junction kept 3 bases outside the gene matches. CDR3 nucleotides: TGTGCCAGCAGTCAGACAGGGAACTATGGCTACACCTTC. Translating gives CASSQTGNYGYTF.

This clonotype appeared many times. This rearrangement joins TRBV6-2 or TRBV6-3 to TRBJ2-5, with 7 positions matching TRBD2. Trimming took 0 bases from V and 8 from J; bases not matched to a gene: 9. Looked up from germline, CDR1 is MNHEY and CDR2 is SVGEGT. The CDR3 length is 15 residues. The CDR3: CASSYSASGWETQYF. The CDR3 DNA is TGTGCCAGCAGTTACTCGGCTAGCGGTTGGGAAACCCAGTACTTC.

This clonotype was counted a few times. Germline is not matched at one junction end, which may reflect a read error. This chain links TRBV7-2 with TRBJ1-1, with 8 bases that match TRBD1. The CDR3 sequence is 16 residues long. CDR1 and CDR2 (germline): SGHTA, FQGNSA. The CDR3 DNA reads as TGTGCCAGCAGGCCGCAGGGGGCTATCATGAACGCTGAAGCTTTCTTT. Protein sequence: CASRPQGAIMNAEAFF.

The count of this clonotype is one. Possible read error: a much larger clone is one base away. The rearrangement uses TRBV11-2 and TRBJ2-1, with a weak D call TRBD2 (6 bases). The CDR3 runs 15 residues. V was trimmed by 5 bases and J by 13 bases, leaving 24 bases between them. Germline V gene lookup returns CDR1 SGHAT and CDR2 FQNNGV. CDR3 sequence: CASSRTQAPGETQFF. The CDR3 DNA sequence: TGTGCCAGCAGCCGCACACAGGCTCCGGGGGAGACCCAGTTCTTC.

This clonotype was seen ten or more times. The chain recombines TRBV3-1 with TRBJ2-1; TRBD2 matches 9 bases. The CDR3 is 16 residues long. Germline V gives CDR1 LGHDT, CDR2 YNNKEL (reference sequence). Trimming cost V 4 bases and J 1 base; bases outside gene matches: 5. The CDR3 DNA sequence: TGTGCCAGCAGCCCTAACGCGGGGGGGTCCTACAATGAGCAGTTCTTC. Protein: CASSPNAGGSYNEQFF.

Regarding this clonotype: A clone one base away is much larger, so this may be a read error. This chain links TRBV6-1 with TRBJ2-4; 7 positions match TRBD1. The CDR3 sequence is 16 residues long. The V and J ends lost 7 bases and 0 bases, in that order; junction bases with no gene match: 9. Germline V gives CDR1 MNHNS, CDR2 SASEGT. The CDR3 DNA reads TGTGCCAGCAAGGGGACAGAGACAGTAGCCAAAAACATTCAGTACTTC. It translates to CASKGTETVAKNIQYF.

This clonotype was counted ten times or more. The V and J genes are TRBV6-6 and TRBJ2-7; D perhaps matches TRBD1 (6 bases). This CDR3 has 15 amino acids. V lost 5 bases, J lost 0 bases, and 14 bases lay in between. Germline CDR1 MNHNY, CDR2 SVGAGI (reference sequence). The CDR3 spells CASSTRTGHSYEQYF. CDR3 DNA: TGTGCCAGCAGTACGAGAACAGGGCACTCCTACGAGCAGTACTTC.

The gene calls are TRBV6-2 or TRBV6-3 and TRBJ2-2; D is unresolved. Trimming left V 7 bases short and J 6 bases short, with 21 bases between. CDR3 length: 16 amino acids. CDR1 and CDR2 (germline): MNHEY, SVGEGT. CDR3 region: CASKTWLSAGAGELFF. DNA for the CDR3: TGTGCCAGCAAAACATGGCTTTCGGCTGGGGCCGGGGAGCTGTTTTTT.

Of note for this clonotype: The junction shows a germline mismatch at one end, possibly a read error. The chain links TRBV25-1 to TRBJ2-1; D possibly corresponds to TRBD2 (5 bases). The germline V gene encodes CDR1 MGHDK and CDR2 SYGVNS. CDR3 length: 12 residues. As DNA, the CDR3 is TGTACCAGCAGTAACGGCTGGGAGACCCAGTTCTTC. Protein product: CTSSNGWETQFF. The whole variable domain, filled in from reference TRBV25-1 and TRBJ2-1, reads EADIYQTPRYLVIGTGKKITLECSQTMGHDKMYWYQQDPGMELHLIHYSYGVNSTEKGDLSSESTVSRIRTEHFPLTLESARPSHTSQYLCTSSNGWETQFFGPGTRLTVL.

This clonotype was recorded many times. The CDR3 region is CASSFRSASTDTQYF. Written as DNA, the CDR3 is TGTGCCAGCAGCTTTCGGAGCGCTAGCACAGATACGCAGTATTTT. V gene TRBV7-2 combines with J gene TRBJ2-3, with D unresolved. CDR1 is SGHTA and CDR2 is FQGNSA in the germline V gene. This CDR3 region has 15 residues. The V gene lost 3 bases and the J gene lost 0 bases, with 10 bases spanning the gap.

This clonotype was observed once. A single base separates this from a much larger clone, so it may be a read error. DNA of the CDR3: TGTGCCGACACTCGACCGGGGACATCGAGGGAGCAGTACTTC. Protein: CADTRPGTSREQYF. The J gene is TRBJ2-4, the V gene TRBV6-2 or TRBV6-3, with D possibly matching TRBD1 (6 bases). The V end lost 11 bases, the J end lost 13 bases, and 27 bases lay between the germline ends. The CDR3 is made up of 14 amino acids. From germline, CDR1 is MNHEY and CDR2 SVGEGT.

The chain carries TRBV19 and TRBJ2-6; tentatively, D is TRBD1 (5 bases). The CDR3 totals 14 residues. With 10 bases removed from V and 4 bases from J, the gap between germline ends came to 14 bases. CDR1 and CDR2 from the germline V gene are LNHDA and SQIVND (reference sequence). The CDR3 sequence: CATAPGSGANVLTF. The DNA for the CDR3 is TGTGCCACGGCCCCAGGGTCCGGGGCCAACGTCCTGACTTTC.

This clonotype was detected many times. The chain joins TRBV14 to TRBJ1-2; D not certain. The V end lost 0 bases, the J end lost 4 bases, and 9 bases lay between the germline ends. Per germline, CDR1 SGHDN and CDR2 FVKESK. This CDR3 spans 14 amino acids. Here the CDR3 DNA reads TGTGCCAGCAGCCAAGATCTGATCACCTATGGCTACACCTTC. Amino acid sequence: CASSQDLITYGYTF.

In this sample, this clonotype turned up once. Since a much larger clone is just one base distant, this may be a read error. The CDR3 DNA follows: TGCGGTGCTAGAGGGGAAGCGGGGGGGCAGAACGAGCAGTACTTC. Translating gives CGARGEAGGQNEQYF. The chain links TRBV20-1 to TRBJ2-7; TRBD2 aligns across 10 bases. CDR1 and CDR2 (germline): DFQATT, SNEGSKA (reference sequence). CDR3 length: 15 amino acids.

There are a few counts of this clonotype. CDR3 amino acids: CASSSPTGGGGKLFF. The DNA of the CDR3 is TGTGCCAGCAGTTCCCCGACAGGGGGAGGTGGAAAACTGTTTTTT. J is TRBJ1-4 and V is TRBV6-2 or TRBV6-3; 9 nucleotides agree with TRBD1. V shed 4 bases and J 10 bases; nucleotides not matched to a gene: 10. Germline V CDR1 and CDR2: MNHEY, SVGEGT. This CDR3 has 15 residues.

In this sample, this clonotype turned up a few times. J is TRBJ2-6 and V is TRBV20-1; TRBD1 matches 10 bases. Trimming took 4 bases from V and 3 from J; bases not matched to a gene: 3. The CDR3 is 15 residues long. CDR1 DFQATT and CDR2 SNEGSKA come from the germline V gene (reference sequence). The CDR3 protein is CSATDRGRGANVLTF. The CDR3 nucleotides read TGCAGTGCTACCGACAGGGGGCGTGGGGCCAACGTCCTGACTTTC.

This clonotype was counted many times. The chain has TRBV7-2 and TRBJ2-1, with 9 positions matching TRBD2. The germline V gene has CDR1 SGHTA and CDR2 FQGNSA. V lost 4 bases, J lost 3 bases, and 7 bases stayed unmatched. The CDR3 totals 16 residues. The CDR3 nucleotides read TGTGCCAGCAGCTCCCGGCGGGGGGGCCTCTACAATGAGCAGTTCTTC. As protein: CASSSRRGGLYNEQFF.

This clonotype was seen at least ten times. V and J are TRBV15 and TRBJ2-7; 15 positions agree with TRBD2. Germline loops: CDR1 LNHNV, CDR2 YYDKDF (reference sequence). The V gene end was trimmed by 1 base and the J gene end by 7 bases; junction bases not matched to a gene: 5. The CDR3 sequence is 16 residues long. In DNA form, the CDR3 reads TGTGCCACCAGCAGAGGGACTAGCGGGGGGGCCTGGGAGCAGTACTTC. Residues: CATSRGTSGGAWEQYF.

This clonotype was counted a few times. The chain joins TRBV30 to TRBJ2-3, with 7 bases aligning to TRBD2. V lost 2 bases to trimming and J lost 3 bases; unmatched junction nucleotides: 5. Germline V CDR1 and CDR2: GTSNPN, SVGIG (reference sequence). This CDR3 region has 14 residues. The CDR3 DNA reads TGTGCCTGGAGTCGTGGGGGGGAAACAGATACGCAGTATTTT. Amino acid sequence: CAWSRGGETDTQYF.

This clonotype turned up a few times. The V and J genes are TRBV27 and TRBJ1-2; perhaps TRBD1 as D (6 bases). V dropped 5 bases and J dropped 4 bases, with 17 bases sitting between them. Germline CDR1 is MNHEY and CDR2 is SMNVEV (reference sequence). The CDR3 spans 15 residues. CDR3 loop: CASSDHRAPFYGYTF. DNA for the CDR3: TGTGCCAGCAGTGATCACAGGGCACCTTTCTATGGCTACACCTTC.

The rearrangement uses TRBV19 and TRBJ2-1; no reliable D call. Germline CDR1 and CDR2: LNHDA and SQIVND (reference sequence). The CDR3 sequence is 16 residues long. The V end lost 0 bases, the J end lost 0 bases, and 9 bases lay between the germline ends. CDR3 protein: CASSIDGGSSYNEQFF. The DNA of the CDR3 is TGTGCCAGTAGTATAGATGGCGGAAGCTCCTACAATGAGCAGTTCTTC.

CDR3 nucleotides: TGCAGTGCTAGAATCGTGAGCGGCTACACCTTC. It codes for CSARIVSGYTF. The chain joins TRBV20-1 to TRBJ1-2; D unresolved. The CDR3 spans 11 residues. V gave up 2 bases and J gave up 8 bases, with 9 bases separating them. From germline, CDR1 is DFQATT and CDR2 SNEGSKA (reference sequence).

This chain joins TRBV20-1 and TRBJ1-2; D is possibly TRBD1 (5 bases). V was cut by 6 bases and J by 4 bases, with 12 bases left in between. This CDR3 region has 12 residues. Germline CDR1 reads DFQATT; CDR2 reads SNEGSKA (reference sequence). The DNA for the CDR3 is TGCAGTGCAGGACGGGACGGCTATGGCTACACCTTC. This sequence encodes CSAGRDGYGYTF.

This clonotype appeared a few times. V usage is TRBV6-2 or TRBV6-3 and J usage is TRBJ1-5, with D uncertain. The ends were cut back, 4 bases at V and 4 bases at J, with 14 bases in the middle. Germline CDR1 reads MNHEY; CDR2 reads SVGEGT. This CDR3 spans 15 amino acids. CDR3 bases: TGTGCCAGCAGTTCGGTCGGATTACGGAATCAGCCCCAGCATTTT. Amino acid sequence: CASSSVGLRNQPQHF.

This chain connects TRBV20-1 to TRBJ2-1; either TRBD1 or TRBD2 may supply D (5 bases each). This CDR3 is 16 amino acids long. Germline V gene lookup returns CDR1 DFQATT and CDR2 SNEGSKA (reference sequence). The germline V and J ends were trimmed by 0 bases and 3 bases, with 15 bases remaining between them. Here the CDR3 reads CSARDRKGPNYNEQFF. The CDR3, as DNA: TGCAGTGCTAGAGATCGGAAGGGACCAAACTACAATGAGCAGTTCTTC.

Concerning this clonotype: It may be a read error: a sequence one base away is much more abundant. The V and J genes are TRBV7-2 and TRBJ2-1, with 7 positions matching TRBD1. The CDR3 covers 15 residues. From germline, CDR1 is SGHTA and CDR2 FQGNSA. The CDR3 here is CASRSRQGVYNERFF. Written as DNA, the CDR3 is TGTGCCAGTAGAAGTAGACAGGGAGTGTACAATGAGCGGTTCTTC.

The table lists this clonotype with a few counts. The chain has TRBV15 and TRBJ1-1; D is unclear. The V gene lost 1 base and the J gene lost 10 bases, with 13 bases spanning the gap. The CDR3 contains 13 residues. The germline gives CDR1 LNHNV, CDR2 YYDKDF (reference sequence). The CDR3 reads CATSRVTGFRAFF. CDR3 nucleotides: TGTGCCACCAGCAGAGTTACCGGGTTTCGAGCTTTCTTT.

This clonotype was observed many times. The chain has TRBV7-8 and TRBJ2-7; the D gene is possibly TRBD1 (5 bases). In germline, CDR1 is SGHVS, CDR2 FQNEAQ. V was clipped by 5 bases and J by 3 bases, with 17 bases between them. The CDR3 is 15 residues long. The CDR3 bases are TGTGCCAGCAGCAAACTGTCAGACAGAGTCTACGAGCAGTACTTC. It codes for CASSKLSDRVYEQYF.